The 28 T cell receptor beta chains presented below share a single source sample, sequenced in a study of CD8+CD57+ T cells in acquired aplastic anemia. Genomic DNA templated the TCR beta VDJ and CDR3 profiling. One entry per CDR3 protein results from TCRdb running MiXCR on the reads. Here the sample spans some 180,000 distinct CDR3 sequences, around 63% being singletons. Sequencing was done on patients that had shown CD8+CD57+ cell expansion by flow cytometry. Specimen: sorted CD4+, CD8+, or CD8+CD57+ T cells (not recorded which) from PBMCs. Every receptor here comes from a human donor with aplastic anemia.

The chain carries TRBV7-2 and TRBJ1-1; D is undetermined. The germline V gene has CDR1 SGHTA and CDR2 FQGNSA. Trimming left V 1 base short and J 2 bases short, with 2 bases between. This CDR3 spans 12 amino acids. The DNA for the CDR3 is TGTGCCAGCAGCTTAGACAACACTGAAGCTTTCTTT. It specifies CASSLDNTEAFF.

The V gene is TRBV7-9, the J gene TRBJ1-1, with 7 positions matching TRBD1. CDR3 size: 15 residues. Trimming cost V 5 bases and J 1 base; bases outside gene matches: 7. Germline-derived CDR1 and CDR2 are SEHNR and FQNEAQ (reference sequence). The CDR3 DNA follows: TGTGCCAGCAGCCCAGGGGGGGTCGGGAACACTGAAGCTTTCTTT. It codes for CASSPGGVGNTEAFF.

V is TRBV19 and J is TRBJ2-7, with unresolved D. This CDR3 has 13 amino acids. CDR1 is LNHDA, CDR2 SQIVND, per germline (reference sequence). V lost 3 bases and J 2 bases, leaving 8 bases between the germline ends. For the CDR3, the DNA is TGTGCCAGTAGTATTGGTCAGGCCTACGAGCAGTACTTC. Residues: CASSIGQAYEQYF.

To note about this clonotype: This may be a read error, as it is one base from a much larger clone. The rearrangement joins TRBV11-1 to TRBJ1-4; D remains ambiguous. There are 15 residues in the CDR3. Per the germline V gene, CDR1 is SGHAT and CDR2 is FQDESV (reference sequence). CDR3 amino acids: CASSLNARSNEKLLF. In nucleotides, the CDR3 is TGTGCCAGCAGCTTAAACGCCAGATCTAATGAAAAACTGCTTTTT.

The rearrangement joins TRBV2 to TRBJ2-7; D ambiguous. V was clipped by 7 bases and J by 6 bases, with 19 bases between them. CDR3 length equals 14 residues. Germline V gene sequence: CDR1 SNHLY, CDR2 FYNNEI. The CDR3 nucleotides are TGTGCCAGCACTCGAATGATTACTACTCCCGAGCAGTACTTC. It specifies CASTRMITTPEQYF.

The V call is TRBV7-9, the J call TRBJ1-2; weak D call: TRBD1 (5 bases). V was shortened by 5 bases and J by 13 bases, with 23 bases between the two germline ends. Per the germline V gene, CDR1 is SEHNR and CDR2 is FQNEAQ (reference sequence). This CDR3 contains 14 residues. The DNA for the CDR3 is TGTGCCAGCAGCCCAGGGATGGTAACAGCCCTACTCACCTTC. Amino acid sequence: CASSPGMVTALLTF.

This clonotype was recorded once. The chain uses TRBV7-7 and TRBJ2-7, with a tentative D call TRBD1 (6 bases). This CDR3 comprises 15 residues. Looked up from germline, CDR1 is SSHAT and CDR2 is FNYEAQ (reference sequence). Here the CDR3 reads CASSGDRPFTYEQYV. The CDR3, as DNA: TGTGCTAGCAGTGGAGACAGGCCCTTTACCTACGAGCAGTACGTC.

This clonotype appeared once. The chain is built from TRBV7-9 and TRBJ2-3, with 9 bases matching TRBD1. CDR3 size: 16 residues. The V segment lost 5 bases and the J segment 6 bases; nucleotides outside the gene matches: 12. Germline-derived CDR1 and CDR2 are SEHNR and FQNEAQ (reference sequence). CDR3 amino acids: CASSPPQGARIDTQYF. The CDR3 nucleotides are TGTGCCAGCAGCCCGCCACAGGGGGCGAGAATTGATACGCAGTATTTT.

This clonotype was seen many times. J is TRBJ1-6 and V is TRBV24-1; D uncertain. Germline CDR1 and CDR2: KGHDR and SFDVKD. This CDR3 has 15 residues. V was pared by 0 bases and J by 6 bases, with 8 bases between. CDR3 loop: CATSDLRGFNSPLHF. CDR3 DNA: TGTGCCACCAGTGATTTGCGAGGGTTTAATTCACCCCTCCACTTT.

The genes are TRBV2 and TRBJ2-3, with 8 bases identical to TRBD2. From germline, CDR1 is SNHLY and CDR2 FYNNEI. The CDR3 spans 16 residues. Germline trimming cut 7 bases from V and 3 bases from J; bases unmatched to any gene: 12. Written as DNA, the CDR3 is TGTGCCAGCACTCGGATTAGCGGGACCCCGACAGATACGCAGTATTTT. Translation gives CASTRISGTPTDTQYF.

This clonotype showed up many times. This rearrangement joins TRBV5-1 to TRBJ2-2; 10 bases align to TRBD2. There are 15 residues in the CDR3. The J segment lost 2 bases and the V segment lost 3 bases, leaving 1 base of the junction unmatched. Germline V gene sequence: CDR1 SGHRS, CDR2 YFSETQ. CDR3 region: CASSWTSGNTGELFF. The CDR3 DNA is TGCGCCAGCAGCTGGACTAGCGGAAACACCGGGGAGCTGTTTTTT.

This clonotype was recorded a few times. A much bigger clone sits one base away, suggesting this may be a read error. V gene TRBV7-9 combines with J gene TRBJ1-1; D remains ambiguous. Trimming took 1 base from V and 4 from J, leaving 19 bases between them. There are 17 residues in the CDR3. Germline assignment: CDR1 SEHNR and CDR2 FQNEAQ (reference sequence). The CDR3 DNA reads TGTGCCAGCAGCTTAGAAGGTCCTCTCCCGATGAGCACTGAAGCTTTCTTT. Translation: CASSLEGPLPMSTEAFF. Full variable domain (missing parts from reference TRBV7-9 and TRBJ1-1): DTGVSQNPRHKITKRGQNVTFRCDPISEHNRLYWYRQTLGQGPEFLTYFQNEAQLEKSRLLSDRFSAERPKGSFSTLEIQRTEQGDSAMYLCASSLEGPLPMSTEAFFGQGTRLTVV.

At least ten counts were recorded for this clonotype. The chain carries TRBV24-1 and TRBJ2-2; 11 bases are shared with TRBD1. The V and J ends lost 9 bases and 4 bases, in that order; junction bases with no gene match: 0. Germline V gene lookup returns CDR1 KGHDR and CDR2 SFDVKD. The CDR3 sequence is 13 residues long. The CDR3 DNA sequence: TGTGCCACCGGGACAGGGGGCACCGGGGAGCTGTTTTTT. Protein: CATGTGGTGELFF.

This clonotype showed up many times. This sequence joins TRBV11-2 and TRBJ2-7; D call uncertain. Germline V gene sequence: CDR1 SGHAT, CDR2 FQNNGV. This CDR3 is 15 amino acids long. V gave up 1 base and J gave up 2 bases, with 12 bases separating them. CDR3 sequence (DNA): TGTGCCAGCAGCTTAGGATGGACGGAACCCTACGAGCAGTACTTC. Amino acids: CASSLGWTEPYEQYF.

With respect to this clonotype: Since the CDR3 does not end with the conserved phenylalanine or tryptophan, this likely comes from a read error. J is TRBJ1-5 and V is TRBV7-3, with TRBD1 matching 8 bases. Germline V lookup: CDR1 SGHTA, CDR2 FQGTGA. V dropped 8 bases and J dropped 4; count of bases not matched to a gene: 7. The CDR3 length is 14 residues. CDR3 sequence reads: CASGSTGGNQPQHL. CDR3 DNA: TGTGCCAGCGGCTCAACAGGGGGGAATCAGCCCCAGCATCTT.

This clonotype came up many times. The chain couples TRBV5-8 to TRBJ2-2; 7 bases line up with TRBD2. Trimming took 0 bases from V and 7 from J; bases not matched to a gene: 6. Germline V gene lookup returns CDR1 SGHTS and CDR2 YDEGEE. The CDR3 loop spans 15 amino acids. The CDR3 spells CASSLVRGSGGELFF. The CDR3 nucleotides read TGTGCCAGCAGCTTGGTGCGGGGGTCTGGCGGGGAGCTGTTTTTT.

The CDR3 sequence: CASRETGAGHEQYF. The CDR3 nucleotides are TGTGCCAGCAGGGAAACGGGGGCGGGTCACGAGCAGTACTTC. The chain combines TRBV2 with TRBJ2-7; D tentatively reads TRBD1 or TRBD2 (6 bases each). CDR1 SNHLY and CDR2 FYNNEI come from the germline V gene. The CDR3 sequence is 14 residues long. The V end was cut by 6 bases, the J end by 5 bases, with 17 bases between. Drawing the rest from reference TRBV2 and TRBJ2-7, the complete variable domain is EPEVTQTPSHQVTQMGQEVILRCVPISNHLYFYWYRQILGQKVEFLVSFYNNEISEKSEIFDDQFSVERPDGSNFTLKIRSTKLEDSAMYFCASRETGAGHEQYFGPGTRLTVT.

The genes are TRBV10-3 and TRBJ1-1; D is ambiguous. Per the germline V gene, CDR1 is ENHRY and CDR2 is SYGVKD. The CDR3 is 14 residues long. V was trimmed by 2 bases and J by 4 bases, leaving 11 bases between them. CDR3 sequence reads: CAISEPGDGTEAFF. DNA for the CDR3: TGTGCCATCAGTGAGCCTGGGGATGGCACTGAAGCTTTCTTT.

This clonotype was found a few times. This chain joins TRBV28 and TRBJ1-1; D not resolved. The CDR3 is 13 residues long. V was clipped by 5 bases and J by 11 bases, with 18 bases between them. Germline V gene sequence: CDR1 MDHEN, CDR2 SYDVKM. CDR3 nucleotides: TGTGCCAGCAGTGTAATGGCGCCGGCGACGGCTTTCTTT. It codes for CASSVMAPATAFF.

This chain links TRBV5-1 with TRBJ1-2; TRBD1 aligns across 9 bases. The germline V gene has CDR1 SGHRS and CDR2 YFSETQ. J was trimmed by 2 bases and V by 4 bases; bases with no gene match: 12. This CDR3 is built from 17 residues. CDR3 sequence (DNA): TGCGCCAGCAGCCCCCGGGACAGGGTGAGGGCAAACTATGGCTACACCTTC. It translates to CASSPRDRVRANYGYTF.

The rearrangement uses TRBV7-9 and TRBJ2-5; D not resolved. The CDR3 extends over 13 amino acids. The ends were cut back, 10 bases at V and 3 bases at J, with 15 bases in the middle. The germline gives CDR1 SEHNR, CDR2 FQNEAQ (reference sequence). The chain's CDR3 is CANTTLAEETQYF. The DNA of the CDR3 is TGTGCCAACACCACGCTCGCGGAAGAGACCCAGTACTTC. The whole variable domain, remainder taken from reference TRBV7-9 and TRBJ2-5, is DTGVSQNPRHKITKRGQNVTFRCDPISEHNRLYWYRQTLGQGPEFLTYFQNEAQLEKSRLLSDRFSAERPKGSFSTLEIQRTEQGDSAMYLCANTTLAEETQYFGPGTRLLVL.

This clonotype was counted once. The chain employs TRBV2 and TRBJ1-2; unclear D gene. The CDR3 length is 15 residues. Germline V lookup: CDR1 SNHLY, CDR2 FYNNEI. The V end lost 1 base, the J end lost 6 bases, and 15 bases lay between the germline ends. Here the CDR3 DNA reads TGTGCCAGCAGTGAAGGGCAGCCAGGATTCGATGGCTACACCTTC. Its translation: CASSEGQPGFDGYTF.

V usage is TRBV2 and J usage is TRBJ2-1; 7 bases map to TRBD2. The length of the CDR3 is 13 residues. The J segment lost 3 bases and the V segment lost 7 bases, leaving 3 bases of the junction unmatched. From germline, CDR1 is SNHLY and CDR2 FYNNEI. The CDR3 nucleotides read TGTGCCAGCAAGGCGGGAGACTACAATGAGCAGTTCTTC. Amino acids: CASKAGDYNEQFF. Full variable domain (missing parts from reference TRBV2 and TRBJ2-1): EPEVTQTPSHQVTQMGQEVILRCVPISNHLYFYWYRQILGQKVEFLVSFYNNEISEKSEIFDDQFSVERPDGSNFTLKIRSTKLEDSAMYFCASKAGDYNEQFFGPGTRLTVL.

The V and J genes are TRBV5-1 and TRBJ1-2; 12 positions agree with TRBD1. J lost 13 bases, V lost 0 bases, and 7 bases had no gene match. Germline V gene lookup returns CDR1 SGHRS and CDR2 YFSETQ. This CDR3 comprises 14 residues. Here the CDR3 reads CASSLAGTGGTFTF. The CDR3 region has the DNA TGCGCCAGCAGCTTGGCCGGGACAGGGGGCACTTTCACCTTC.

This clonotype was recorded at least ten times. V gene TRBV15 combines with J gene TRBJ1-6; no reliable D call. This CDR3 comprises 17 residues. Looked up from germline, CDR1 is LNHNV and CDR2 is YYDKDF (reference sequence). The V gene lost 4 bases and the J gene lost 6 bases, with 19 bases spanning the gap. The CDR3 sequence: CATSNAILDVRNSPLHF. The DNA of the CDR3 is TGTGCCACCAGCAACGCAATTTTGGACGTACGTAATTCACCCCTCCACTTT.

This clonotype occurred many times. The chain carries TRBV5-8 and TRBJ2-5, with D unresolved. V was cut by 0 bases and J by 1 base, with 7 bases left in between. Germline CDR1 is SGHTS and CDR2 is YDEGEE. This CDR3 is 14 amino acids long. CDR3 coding DNA: TGTGCCAGCAGCTTGGGGTGGGGCCAAGAGACCCAGTACTTC. Translating it yields CASSLGWGQETQYF.

The chain uses TRBV12-3 or TRBV12-4 and TRBJ1-6; D is unclear. The CDR3 consists of 15 residues. Trimming stripped 5 bases from V and 10 bases from J, with 18 bases between. The chain's CDR3 is CASSPGGRRGSPLHF. CDR3 sequence (DNA): TGTGCCAGCAGTCCGGGAGGGAGGAGAGGATCACCCCTCCACTTT.

The chain has TRBV7-9 and TRBJ2-2; a weak D match, TRBD2 (6 bases). The CDR3 length is 15 residues. The V and J ends lost 0 bases and 5 bases respectively, with 10 bases between them. Germline V gene lookup returns CDR1 SEHNR and CDR2 FQNEAQ (reference sequence). The DNA of the CDR3 is TGTGCCAGCAGCTTAGCGCCGGCGGGAACCGGGGAGCTGTTTTTT. Residues: CASSLAPAGTGELFF.